The next 7 T cell receptor beta chains were all read from a single sample in a study of shared clonotypes between healthy human individuals. Profiling relied on immunoSEQ multiplex PCR, and the TCRdb table lists in-frame clones only, not all of them. The sample records about 1.1 million clones, around 77% being singletons. Specimen: memory CD4+ T cells from PBMCs. The subset was: CD45RA-negative fraction. Receptor source: a young man in good health. Some clones in this sample may be carry-over from other donors' samples.

This chain uses TRBV6-1 with TRBJ2-1, with 11 bases lining up with TRBD2. The germline CDR1 and CDR2 sequences are MNHNS and SASEGT. This CDR3 comprises 15 residues. Losses at the gene ends were 6 bases for V and 6 bases for J; bases not matched to a gene: 7. The CDR3 DNA sequence: TGTGCCAGCAGCAAGCCCGGGACTAGCGGCAATGAGCAGTTCTTC. It yields the protein CASSKPGTSGNEQFF.

This clone was seen a single time. This sequence joins TRBV2 and TRBJ1-1, with no clear D. There are 14 residues in the CDR3. Deletions cut 6 bases from V and 4 bases from J, with 15 bases between. Per the germline V gene, CDR1 is SNHLY and CDR2 is FYNNEI. As DNA, the CDR3 is TGTGCCAGCAGGTGGCAAGGCTTGAGCACTGAAGCTTTCTTT. It translates to CASRWQGLSTEAFF.

The chain uses TRBV6-6 and TRBJ2-2, with 12 bases fitting TRBD2. The CDR3 loop spans 15 amino acids. The germline CDR1 and CDR2 sequences are MNHNY and SVGAGI (reference sequence). V lost 5 bases to trimming and J lost 5 bases; unmatched junction nucleotides: 3. The CDR3 bases are TGTGCCAGCAGTCGCACTAGCGGGAGGACCGGGGAGCTGTTTTTT. Encoded protein: CASSRTSGRTGELFF.

This clone appeared many times. The J gene is TRBJ2-7, the V gene TRBV6-5; TRBD2 is a possible D gene (5 bases). This CDR3 has 13 residues. Per germline, CDR1 MNHEY and CDR2 SVGAGI. Trimming pared 10 bases from V and 5 bases from J, leaving 18 bases between. The CDR3 here is CATAISGVDEQYF. In nucleotides, the CDR3 is TGTGCCACAGCCATTTCCGGGGTAGACGAGCAGTACTTC.

The genes are TRBV6-1 and TRBJ1-1, with unresolved D. From germline, CDR1 is MNHNS and CDR2 SASEGT. The CDR3 has 14 residues. Trimming shortened V by 9 bases and J by 1 base, and 15 bases separated the two germline ends. CDR3 DNA: TGTGCCAGTACGAAGGGAGGCGCGAACACTGAAGCTTTCTTT. This translates into CASTKGGANTEAFF.

This clone has more than one count but fewer than ten. The chain has TRBV13 and TRBJ2-5, with D possibly being TRBD1 or TRBD2 (5 bases each). This CDR3 comprises 14 residues. CDR1 PRHDT and CDR2 FYEKMQ come from the germline V gene (reference sequence). Trimming removed 4 bases at V and 4 bases at J, with 13 bases between. The CDR3 bases are TGTGCCAGCAGCTCCGGACGGGACGGAGAGACCCAGTACTTC. Protein sequence: CASSSGRDGETQYF.

The chain uses TRBV5-4 and TRBJ2-3; 10 bases line up with TRBD2. V shed 0 bases, J shed 5 bases, and the junction held 6 bases outside the gene matches. Germline V lookup: CDR1 SGHNT, CDR2 YYREEE (reference sequence). The CDR3 length is 16 residues. CDR3 sequence reads: CASSLVLAGAIDTQYF. In DNA form, the CDR3 reads TGTGCCAGCAGCTTGGTTCTAGCGGGAGCGATAGATACGCAGTATTTT.